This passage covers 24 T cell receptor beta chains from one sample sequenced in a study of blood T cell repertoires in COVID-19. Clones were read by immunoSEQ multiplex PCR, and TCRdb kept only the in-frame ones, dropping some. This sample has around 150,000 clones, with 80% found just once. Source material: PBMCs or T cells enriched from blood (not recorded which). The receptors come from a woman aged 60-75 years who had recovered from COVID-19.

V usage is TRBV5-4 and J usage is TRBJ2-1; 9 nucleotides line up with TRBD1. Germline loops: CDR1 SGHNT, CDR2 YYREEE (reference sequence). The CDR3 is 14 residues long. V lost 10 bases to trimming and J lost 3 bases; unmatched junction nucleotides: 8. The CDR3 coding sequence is TGTGCCTTCGGGGACAGGGCACTCTACAATGAGCAGTTCTTC. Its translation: CAFGDRALYNEQFF.

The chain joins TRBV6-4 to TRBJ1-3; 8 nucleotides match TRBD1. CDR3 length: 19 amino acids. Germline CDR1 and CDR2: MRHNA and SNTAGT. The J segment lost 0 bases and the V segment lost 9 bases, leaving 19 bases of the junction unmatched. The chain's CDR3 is CASHPRAGGCPSSGNTIYF. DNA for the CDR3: TGTGCCAGTCACCCCCGTGCAGGGGGCTGTCCTTCCTCTGGAAACACCATATATTTT.

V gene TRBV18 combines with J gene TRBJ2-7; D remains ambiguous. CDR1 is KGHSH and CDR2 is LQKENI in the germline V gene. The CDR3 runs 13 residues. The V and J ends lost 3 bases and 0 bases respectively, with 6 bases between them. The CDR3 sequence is CASSPPSSYEQYF. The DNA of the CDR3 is TGTGCCAGCTCACCGCCGAGCTCCTACGAGCAGTACTTC.

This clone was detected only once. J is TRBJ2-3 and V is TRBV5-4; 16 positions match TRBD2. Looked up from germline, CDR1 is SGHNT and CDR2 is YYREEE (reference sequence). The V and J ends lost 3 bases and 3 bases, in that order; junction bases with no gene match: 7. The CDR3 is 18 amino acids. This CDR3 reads CASSSGTSGGAGTDTQYF. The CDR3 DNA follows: TGTGCCAGCAGCTCCGGGACTAGCGGGGGGGCCGGGACAGATACGCAGTATTTT.

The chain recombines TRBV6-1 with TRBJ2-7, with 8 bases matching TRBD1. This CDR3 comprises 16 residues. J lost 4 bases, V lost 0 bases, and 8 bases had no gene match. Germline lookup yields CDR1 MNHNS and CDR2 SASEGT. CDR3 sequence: CASSEADWTGYYEQYF. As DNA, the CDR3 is TGTGCCAGCAGTGAAGCTGATTGGACAGGGTATTACGAGCAGTACTTC.

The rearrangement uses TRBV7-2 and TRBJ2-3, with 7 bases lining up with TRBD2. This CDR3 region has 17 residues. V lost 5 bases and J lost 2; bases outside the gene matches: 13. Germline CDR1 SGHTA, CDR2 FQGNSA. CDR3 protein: CASSPHLWAGDTDTQYF. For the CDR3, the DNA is TGTGCCAGCAGCCCTCATCTTTGGGCGGGGGACACAGATACGCAGTATTTT. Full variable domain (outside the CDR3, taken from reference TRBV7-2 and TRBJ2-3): GAGVSQSPSNKVTEKGKDVELRCDPISGHTALYWYRQSLGQGLEFLIYFQGNSAPDKSGLPSDRFSAERTGGSVSTLTIQRTQQEDSAVYLCASSPHLWAGDTDTQYFGPGTRLTVL.

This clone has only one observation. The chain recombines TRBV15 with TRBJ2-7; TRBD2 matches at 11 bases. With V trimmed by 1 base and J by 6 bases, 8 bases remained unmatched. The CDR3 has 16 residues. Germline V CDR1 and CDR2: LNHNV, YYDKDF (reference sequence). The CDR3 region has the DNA TGTGCCACCAGCAGAGCATTAGCGGGGGGGCCCCTCGAGCAGTACTTC. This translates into CATSRALAGGPLEQYF.

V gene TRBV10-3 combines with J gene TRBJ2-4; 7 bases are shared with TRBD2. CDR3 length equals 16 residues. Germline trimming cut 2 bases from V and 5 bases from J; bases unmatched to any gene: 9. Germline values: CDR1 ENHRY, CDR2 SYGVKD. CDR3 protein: CAISERGEGPQNIQYF. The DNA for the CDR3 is TGTGCCATCAGTGAGAGAGGGGAGGGTCCCCAAAACATTCAGTACTTC.

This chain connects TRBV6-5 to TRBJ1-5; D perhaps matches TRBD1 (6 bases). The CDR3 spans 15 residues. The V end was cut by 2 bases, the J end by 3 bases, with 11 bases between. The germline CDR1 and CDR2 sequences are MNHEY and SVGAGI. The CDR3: CASSYSGQHNQPQHF. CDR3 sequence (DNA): TGTGCCAGCAGTTACAGCGGACAGCACAATCAGCCCCAGCATTTT.

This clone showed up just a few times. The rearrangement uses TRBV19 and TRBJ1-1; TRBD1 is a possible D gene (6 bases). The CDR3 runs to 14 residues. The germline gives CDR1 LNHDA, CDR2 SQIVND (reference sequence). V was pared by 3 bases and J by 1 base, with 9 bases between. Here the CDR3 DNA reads TGTGCCAGTAGTATGACAGGACAGAACACTGAAGCTTTCTTT. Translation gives CASSMTGQNTEAFF.

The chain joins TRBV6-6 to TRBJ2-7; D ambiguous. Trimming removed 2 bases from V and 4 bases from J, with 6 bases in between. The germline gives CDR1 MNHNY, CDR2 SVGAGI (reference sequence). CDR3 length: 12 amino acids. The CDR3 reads CASSYGNYEQYF. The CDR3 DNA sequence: TGTGCCAGCAGTTACGGCAATTACGAGCAGTACTTC.

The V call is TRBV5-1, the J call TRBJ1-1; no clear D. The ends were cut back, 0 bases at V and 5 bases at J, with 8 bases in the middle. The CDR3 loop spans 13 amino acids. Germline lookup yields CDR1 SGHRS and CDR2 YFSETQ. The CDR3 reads CASSLATGTEAFF. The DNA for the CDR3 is TGCGCCAGCAGCTTGGCCACGGGGACTGAAGCTTTCTTT.

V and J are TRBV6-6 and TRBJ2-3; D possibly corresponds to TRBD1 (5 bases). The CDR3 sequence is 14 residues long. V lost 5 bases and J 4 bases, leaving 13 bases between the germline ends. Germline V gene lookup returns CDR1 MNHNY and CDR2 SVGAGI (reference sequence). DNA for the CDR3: TGTGCCAGCAGTGACCTTGGGGCCCCAGATACGCAGTATTTT. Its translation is CASSDLGAPDTQYF.

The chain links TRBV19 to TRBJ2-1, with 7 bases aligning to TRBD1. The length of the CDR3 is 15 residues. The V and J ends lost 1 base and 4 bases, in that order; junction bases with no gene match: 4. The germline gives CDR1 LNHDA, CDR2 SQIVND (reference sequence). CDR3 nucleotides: TGTGCCAGTAGTATAGTAGGGGGCGGGTACAATGAGCAGTTCTTC. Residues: CASSIVGGGYNEQFF.

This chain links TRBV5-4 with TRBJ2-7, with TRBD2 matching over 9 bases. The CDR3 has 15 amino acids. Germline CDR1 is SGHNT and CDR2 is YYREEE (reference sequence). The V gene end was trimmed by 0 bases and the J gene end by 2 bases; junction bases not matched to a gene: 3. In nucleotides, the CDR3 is TGTGCCAGCAGCTTGGCTGCGGGGGGGCCCTACGAGCAGTACTTC. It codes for CASSLAAGGPYEQYF.

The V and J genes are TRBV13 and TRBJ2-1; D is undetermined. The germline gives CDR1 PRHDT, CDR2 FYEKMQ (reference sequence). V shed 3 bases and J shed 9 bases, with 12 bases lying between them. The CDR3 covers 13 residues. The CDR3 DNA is TGTGCCAGCAGCTTCGGCAAAGGCGGTGAGCAGTTCTTC. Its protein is CASSFGKGGEQFF. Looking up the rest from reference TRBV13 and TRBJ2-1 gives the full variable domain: AAGVIQSPRHLIKEKRETATLKCYPIPRHDTVYWYQQGPGQDPQFLISFYEKMQSDKGSIPDRFSAQQFSDYHSELNMSSLELGDSALYFCASSFGKGGEQFFGPGTRLTVL.

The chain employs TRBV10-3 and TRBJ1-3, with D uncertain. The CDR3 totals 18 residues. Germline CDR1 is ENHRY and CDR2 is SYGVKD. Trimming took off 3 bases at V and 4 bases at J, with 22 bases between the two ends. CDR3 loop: CAISDPGRIGKRGNTIYF. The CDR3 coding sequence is TGTGCCATCAGTGACCCCGGGAGGATCGGGAAACGAGGAAACACCATATATTTT.

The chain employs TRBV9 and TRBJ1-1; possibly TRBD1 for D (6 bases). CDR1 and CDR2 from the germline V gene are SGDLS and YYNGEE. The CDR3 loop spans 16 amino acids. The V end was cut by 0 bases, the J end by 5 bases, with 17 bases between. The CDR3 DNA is TGTGCCAGCAGCGTAGGGGCAGGGGCGCAATGGACTGAAGCTTTCTTT. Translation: CASSVGAGAQWTEAFF. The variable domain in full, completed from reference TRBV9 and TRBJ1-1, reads DSGVTQTPKHLITATGQRVTLRCSPRSGDLSVYWYQQSLDQGLQFLIQYYNGEERAKGNILERFSAQQFPDLHSELNLSSLELGDSALYFCASSVGAGAQWTEAFFGQGTRLTVV.

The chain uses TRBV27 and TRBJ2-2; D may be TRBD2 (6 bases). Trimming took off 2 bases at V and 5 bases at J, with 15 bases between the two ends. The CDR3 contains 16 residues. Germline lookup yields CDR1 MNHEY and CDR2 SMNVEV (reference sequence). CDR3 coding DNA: TGTGCCAGCAGTTTAGACGGGGGACTGAAAACCGGGGAGCTGTTTTTT. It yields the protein CASSLDGGLKTGELFF.

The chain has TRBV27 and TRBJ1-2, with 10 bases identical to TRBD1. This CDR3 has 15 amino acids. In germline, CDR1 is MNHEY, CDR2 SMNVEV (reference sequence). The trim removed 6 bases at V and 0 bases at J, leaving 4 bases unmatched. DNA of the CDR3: TGTGCCAGCAGCGGACAGGGGGTAACTAACTATGGCTACACCTTC. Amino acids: CASSGQGVTNYGYTF.

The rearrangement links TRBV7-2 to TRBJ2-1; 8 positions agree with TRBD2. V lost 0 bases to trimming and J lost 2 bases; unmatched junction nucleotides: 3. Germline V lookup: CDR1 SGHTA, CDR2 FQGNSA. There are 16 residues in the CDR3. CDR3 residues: CASSLASGGAYNEQFF. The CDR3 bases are TGTGCCAGCAGCTTAGCGTCCGGGGGGGCCTACAATGAGCAGTTCTTC.

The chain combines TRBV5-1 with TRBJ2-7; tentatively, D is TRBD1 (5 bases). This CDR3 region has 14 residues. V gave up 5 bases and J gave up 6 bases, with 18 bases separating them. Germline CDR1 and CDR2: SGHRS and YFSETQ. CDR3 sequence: CASRWQGKRSEQYF. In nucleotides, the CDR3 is TGCGCCAGCAGGTGGCAGGGTAAGAGGAGCGAGCAGTACTTC.

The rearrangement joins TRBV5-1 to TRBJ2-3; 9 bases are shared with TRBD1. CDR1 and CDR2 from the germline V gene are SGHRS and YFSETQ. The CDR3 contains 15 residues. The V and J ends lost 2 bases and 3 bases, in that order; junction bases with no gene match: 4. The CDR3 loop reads CASSFLGTGTDTQYF. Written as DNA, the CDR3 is TGCGCCAGCAGCTTCCTAGGGACAGGGACAGATACGCAGTATTTT.

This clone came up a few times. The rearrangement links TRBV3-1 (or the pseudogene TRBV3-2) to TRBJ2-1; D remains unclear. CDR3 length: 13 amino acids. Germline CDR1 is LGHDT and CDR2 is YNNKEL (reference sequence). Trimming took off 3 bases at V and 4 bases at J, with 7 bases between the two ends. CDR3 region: CASSQQHYNEQFF. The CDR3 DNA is TGTGCCAGCAGCCAGCAACATTACAATGAGCAGTTCTTC.